This T cell receptor beta chain was documented in a study of cytomegalovirus exposure and HLA in healthy donors. Primers for the PCR totalled 60 Vbeta and 13 Jbeta. TCRdb's copy holds only in-frame clones and misses some; the assay was immunoSEQ multiplex PCR. The table includes 150,000 to 250,000 clones, around 85% detected once. The ends were cut back, 2 bases at V and 4 bases at J, with 12 bases in the middle. CDR3 length: 14 amino acids. V gene TRBV23-1 combines with J gene TRBJ2-7, with no clear D. TRBV23-1 carries the ORF label, with uncertain function. Sequencing was performed on PBMCs. This clonotype was obtained from a woman in her forties or fifties in good health and CMV-seronegative. CDR3 coding DNA: TGCGCCAGCAGTCAAACACAGTCGTTTTACGAGCAGTACTTC. Its protein is CASSQTQSFYEQYF.